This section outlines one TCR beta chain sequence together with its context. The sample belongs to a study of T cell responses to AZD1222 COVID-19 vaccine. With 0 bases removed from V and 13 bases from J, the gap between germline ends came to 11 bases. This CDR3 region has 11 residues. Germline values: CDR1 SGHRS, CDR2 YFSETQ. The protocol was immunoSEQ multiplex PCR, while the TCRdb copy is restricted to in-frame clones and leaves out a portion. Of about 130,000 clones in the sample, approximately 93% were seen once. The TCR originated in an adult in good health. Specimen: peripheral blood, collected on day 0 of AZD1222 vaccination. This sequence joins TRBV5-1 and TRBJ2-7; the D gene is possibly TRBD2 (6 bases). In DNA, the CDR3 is TGCGCCAGCAGCTTGGGGGACTTCGTCTACTTC. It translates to CASSLGDFVYF.